This TCR beta chain was sequenced during a study of control samples from healthy donors and cancer patients. The CDR3 is 13 residues long. The V gene's germline CDR1 is LNHDA and CDR2 SQIVND (reference sequence). Trimming took 5 bases from V and 7 from J, leaving 14 bases between them. Sequencing was performed with immunoSEQ multiplex PCR; in TCRdb, only in-frame clones are kept and a portion is missing. Among 170,000 or so clones listed, approximately 94% were seen once. This TCR was recovered from a woman in her thirties or forties in good health. The chain has TRBV19 and TRBJ1-1; D not resolved. The sample was blood. The CDR3 DNA reads as TGTGCCAGTAGTTTATCCGGGTCCATTGAAGCTTTCTTT. Translating gives CASSLSGSIEAFF.